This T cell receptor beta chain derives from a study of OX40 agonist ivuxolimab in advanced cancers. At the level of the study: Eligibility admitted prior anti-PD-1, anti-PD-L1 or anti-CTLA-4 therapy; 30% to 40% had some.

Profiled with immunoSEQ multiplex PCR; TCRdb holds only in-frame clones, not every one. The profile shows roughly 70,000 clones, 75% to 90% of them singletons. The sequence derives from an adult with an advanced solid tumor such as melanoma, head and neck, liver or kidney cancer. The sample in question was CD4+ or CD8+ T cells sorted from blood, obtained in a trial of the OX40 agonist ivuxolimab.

CDR3 in DNA: TGTGCCAGCAGTCAAACAGGGGGGCAGACCCAGTACTTC. This codes for CASSQTGGQTQYF. The chain carries TRBV7-3 and TRBJ2-5, with TRBD1 matching 8 bases. The CDR3 is 13 residues long. The J segment lost 6 bases and the V segment lost 6 bases, leaving 6 bases of the junction unmatched. Germline loops: CDR1 SGHTA, CDR2 FQGTGA.